This passage covers 20 T cell receptor beta chains from one sample sequenced in a study of vaccination and CD4 T cells after COVID-19. No antigen is known for these receptors. Cultured CD4+ T cell DNA underwent sequencing with the Oncomine TCR Beta short-read assay. Each CDR3 protein is one row after TCRdb ran MiXCR on the PCR reads. The sample has over 15,000 distinct CDR3 sequences, about 45% seen once. The treatment was: approximately nine-day PBMC culture with coronavirus spike peptide pools or control peptides (ViraFEST assay). This specimen consisted of CD4+ T cells from blood, cultured in vitro, obtained after SARS-CoV-2 vaccination. The receptors derive from a human donor who had recovered from COVID-19.

The V gene is TRBV28, the J gene TRBJ2-7, with 8 bases aligning to TRBD1. This CDR3 spans 14 amino acids. V lost 6 bases and J lost 6; bases outside the gene matches: 10. Germline CDR1 is MDHEN and CDR2 is SYDVKM. The CDR3 DNA follows: TGTGCCAGCAGCCCCGGGACAGGTCTTCTCGAGCAGTACTTC. Its translation is CASSPGTGLLEQYF.

V gene TRBV20-1 combines with J gene TRBJ2-5; 7 bases align to TRBD1. This CDR3 comprises 16 residues. Germline V CDR1 and CDR2: DFQATT, SNEGSKA (reference sequence). The J segment lost 2 bases and the V segment lost 1 base, leaving 10 bases of the junction unmatched. The CDR3 DNA follows: TGCAGTGCTAGAGGTCAGACAGGGAACCGGCAAGAGACCCAGTACTTC. Residues: CSARGQTGNRQETQYF.

The chain links TRBV7-6 to TRBJ2-2, with D perhaps assigned TRBD1 or TRBD2 (5 bases each). From germline, CDR1 is SGHVS and CDR2 FNYEAQ. The CDR3 loop spans 13 amino acids. Trimming removed 3 bases at V and 5 bases at J, with 7 bases between. In nucleotides, the CDR3 is TGTGCCAGCAGCTTCGGGACGACCGGGGAGCTGTTTTTT. Protein product: CASSFGTTGELFF.

This clonotype has only a few counts. The gene calls are TRBV27 and TRBJ2-7; D unresolved. V gave up 3 bases and J gave up 4 bases, with 13 bases separating them. The CDR3 is made up of 14 amino acids. CDR1 and CDR2 (germline): MNHEY, SMNVEV (reference sequence). The CDR3 nucleotides read TGTGCCAGCAGTTTCCAACCCACGGCATACGAGCAGTACTTC. This encodes CASSFQPTAYEQYF.

This clonotype has just a few counts. The V gene is TRBV19, the J gene TRBJ1-3; D is perhaps TRBD1 (5 bases). CDR1 is LNHDA, CDR2 SQIVND, per germline (reference sequence). This CDR3 spans 14 amino acids. V lost 7 bases and J lost 4, with 14 bases in between. CDR3 DNA: TGTGCCAGTAAGCCCAGGGCTACGGGAAACACCATATATTTT. Translating it yields CASKPRATGNTIYF. Based on the CDR3 plus reference TRBV19 and TRBJ1-3, the full variable domain is DGGITQSPKYLFRKEGQNVTLSCEQNLNHDAMYWYRQDPGQGLRLIYYSQIVNDFQKGDIAEGYSVSREKKESFPLTVTSAQKNPTAFYLCASKPRATGNTIYFGEGSWLTVV.

This chain connects TRBV4-2 to TRBJ2-2; a weak D match, TRBD2 (5 bases). V lost 2 bases and J lost 6, with 13 bases in between. The CDR3 runs to 15 residues. CDR1 LGHNA and CDR2 YNFKEQ come from the germline V gene. The CDR3 loop is CASSQPQLEAGELFF. As DNA, the CDR3 is TGTGCCAGCAGCCAACCCCAGCTGGAGGCCGGGGAGCTGTTTTTT.

J is TRBJ2-7 and V is TRBV6-1, with TRBD2 as a possible D gene (6 bases). The germline gives CDR1 MNHNS, CDR2 SASEGT. Trimming removed 8 bases at V and 1 base at J, with 12 bases between. This CDR3 region has 13 residues. The CDR3 region is CASRNGGSYEQYF. CDR3 DNA: TGTGCCAGCCGCAACGGGGGATCCTACGAGCAGTACTTC.

This clonotype was found a few times. This chain connects TRBV6-2 or TRBV6-3 to TRBJ1-5, with a weak D call TRBD1 (5 bases). The CDR3 is 13 residues long. Germline V gene data show CDR1 as MNHEY and CDR2 as SVGEGT. Trimming removed 2 bases from V and 9 bases from J, with 11 bases in between. CDR3 in amino acids: CASSYGAALPQHF. The CDR3, as DNA: TGTGCCAGCAGTTACGGGGCGGCTTTGCCCCAGCATTTT.

Only a few counts were recorded for this clonotype. This chain links TRBV7-2 with TRBJ2-3, with TRBD2 matching over 7 bases. V lost 3 bases and J lost 0; bases outside the gene matches: 9. Germline CDR1 SGHTA, CDR2 FQGNSA. This CDR3 has 17 residues. Written as DNA, the CDR3 is TGTGCCAGCAGCTTCTCGGCGGGAGCTACTAGCACAGATACGCAGTATTTT. This translates into CASSFSAGATSTDTQYF.

Note on this clonotype: At one boundary the junction diverges from the germline segment, which might be a read error. The chain has TRBV20-1 and TRBJ1-4, with 7 bases fitting TRBD1. CDR1 DFQATT and CDR2 SNEGSKA come from the germline V gene (reference sequence). The CDR3 loop spans 15 amino acids. CDR3: CGARDIGRGNEKLFF. The CDR3 DNA follows: TGCGGTGCTAGAGATATCGGCAGGGGGAATGAAAAACTGTTTTTT.

The V and J genes are TRBV7-2 and TRBJ1-1, with TRBD1 as a possible D gene (5 bases). This CDR3 comprises 12 residues. Trimming stripped 3 bases from V and 7 bases from J, with 9 bases between. Germline V gene sequence: CDR1 SGHTA, CDR2 FQGNSA. This CDR3 is CASSLQGDEAFF. DNA of the CDR3: TGTGCCAGCAGCTTGCAGGGTGATGAAGCTTTCTTT.

The chain has TRBV7-3 and TRBJ2-3; D call uncertain. The CDR3 consists of 15 residues. The ends were cut back, 4 bases at V and 0 bases at J, with 11 bases in the middle. CDR1 and CDR2 (germline): SGHTA, FQGTGA. The CDR3 nucleotides read TGTGCCAGCAGCTCCGGGCCGCAAAGCACAGATACGCAGTATTTT. Its translation: CASSSGPQSTDTQYF.

This rearrangement joins TRBV12-3 or TRBV12-4 to TRBJ1-5, with D possibly matching TRBD1 (5 bases). This CDR3 region has 15 residues. V was clipped by 0 bases and J by 2 bases, with 8 bases between them. CDR3 loop: CASSLARRGNQPQHF. CDR3 DNA sequence: TGTGCCAGCAGTTTAGCCCGCAGGGGCAATCAGCCCCAGCATTTT.

This clonotype qualifies as medium-sized. V gene TRBV6-1 combines with J gene TRBJ2-3; 9 positions agree with TRBD2. There are 15 residues in the CDR3. V shed 6 bases, J shed 0 bases, and the junction held 4 bases outside the gene matches. Per germline, CDR1 MNHNS and CDR2 SASEGT. The CDR3 region is CASRTTSGSTDTQYF. As DNA, the CDR3 is TGTGCCAGCAGAACGACTAGCGGTAGCACAGATACGCAGTATTTT.

The rearrangement uses TRBV5-6 and TRBJ2-3; TRBD2 aligns across 8 bases. The CDR3 is made up of 17 amino acids. With V trimmed by 0 bases and J by 8 bases, 14 bases remained unmatched. CDR1 and CDR2 (germline): SGHDT, YYEEEE. The CDR3 reads CASSLAGRQAGGPTQYF. The CDR3 DNA reads TGTGCCAGCAGCTTGGCCGGCCGTCAGGCGGGGGGCCCTACGCAGTATTTT.

The genes are TRBV20-1 and TRBJ2-5; D is perhaps TRBD2 (5 bases). CDR1 and CDR2 (germline): DFQATT, SNEGSKA (reference sequence). V lost 6 bases and J lost 4, with 18 bases in between. This CDR3 region has 14 residues. The CDR3 sequence: CSATSNTRGETQYF. The CDR3 bases are TGCAGTGCCACCTCGAACACTAGAGGAGAGACCCAGTACTTC.

The chain joins TRBV6-1 to TRBJ2-1; D is ambiguous. CDR3 length: 13 residues. V lost 1 base and J 6 bases, leaving 7 bases between the germline ends. Per the germline V gene, CDR1 is MNHNS and CDR2 is SASEGT. The CDR3 nucleotides read TGTGCCAGCAGTGAAGTTCGAGGCAATGAGCAGTTCTTC. This encodes CASSEVRGNEQFF.

This chain uses TRBV6-1 with TRBJ1-2, with D maybe TRBD1 (5 bases). The germline gives CDR1 MNHNS, CDR2 SASEGT. The CDR3 covers 12 residues. V lost 8 bases, J lost 4 bases, and 11 bases lay in between. CDR3 sequence: CASEDISYGYTF. In DNA, the CDR3 is TGTGCCAGCGAGGACATATCCTATGGCTACACCTTC.

This clonotype was counted only a few times. This sequence joins TRBV6-2 or TRBV6-3 and TRBJ2-1; 8 nucleotides agree with TRBD2. CDR3 size: 15 residues. The V segment lost 6 bases and the J segment 6 bases; nucleotides outside the gene matches: 10. Germline V gene sequence: CDR1 MNHEY, CDR2 SVGEGT. In nucleotides, the CDR3 is TGTGCCAGCAGCCATGAGATAGCGGGATCCAATGAGCAGTTCTTC. Amino acid sequence: CASSHEIAGSNEQFF.

The V gene is TRBV11-2, the J gene TRBJ2-2, with 9 bases that match TRBD2. The CDR3 has 18 residues. With 5 bases clipped from V and 0 bases from J, the junction kept 10 bases outside the gene matches. Germline V lookup: CDR1 SGHAT, CDR2 FQNNGV. This chain's CDR3 is CASSRGGLAGANTGELFF. Here the CDR3 DNA reads TGTGCCAGCAGCCGGGGGGGGTTAGCGGGAGCGAACACCGGGGAGCTGTTTTTT. The full variable domain, rest sourced from reference TRBV11-2 and TRBJ2-2, is EAGVAQSPRYKIIEKRQSVAFWCNPISGHATLYWYQQILGQGPKLLIQFQNNGVVDDSQLPKDRFSAERLKGVDSTLKIQPAKLEDSAVYLCASSRGGLAGANTGELFFGEGSRLTVL.